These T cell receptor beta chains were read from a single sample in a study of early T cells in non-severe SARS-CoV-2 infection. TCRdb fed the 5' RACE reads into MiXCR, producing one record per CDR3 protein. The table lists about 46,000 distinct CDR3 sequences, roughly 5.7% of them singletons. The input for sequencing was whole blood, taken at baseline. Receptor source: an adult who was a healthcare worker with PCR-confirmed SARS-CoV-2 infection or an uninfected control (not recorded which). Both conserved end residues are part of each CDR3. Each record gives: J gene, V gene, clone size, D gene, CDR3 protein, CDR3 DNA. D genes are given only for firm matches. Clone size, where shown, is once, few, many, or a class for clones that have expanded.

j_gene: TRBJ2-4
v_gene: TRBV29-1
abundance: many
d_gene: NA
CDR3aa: CSVLQGHKNIQYF
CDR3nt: TGCAGCGTACTACAGGGTCACAAAAACATTCAGTACTTC

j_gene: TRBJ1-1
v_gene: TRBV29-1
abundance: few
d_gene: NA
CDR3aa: CSVGSWNTEAFF
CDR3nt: TGCAGCGTTGGAAGTTGGAACACTGAAGCTTTCTTT

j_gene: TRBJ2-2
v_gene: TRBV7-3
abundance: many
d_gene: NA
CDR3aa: CASSLSRDGELFF
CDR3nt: TGTGCCAGCAGCTTAAGTCGGGACGGGGAGCTGTTTTTT

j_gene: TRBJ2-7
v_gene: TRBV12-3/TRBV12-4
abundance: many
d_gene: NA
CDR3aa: CASSLRADISYEQYF
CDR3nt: TGTGCCAGCAGTCTAAGGGCGGACATTTCCTACGAGCAGTACTTC

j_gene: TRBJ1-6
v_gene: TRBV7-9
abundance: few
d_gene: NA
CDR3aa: CASSLDLGLSTSPLHF
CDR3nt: TGTGCCAGCAGCTTAGATTTGGGCCTATCCACTTCACCCCTCCACTTT

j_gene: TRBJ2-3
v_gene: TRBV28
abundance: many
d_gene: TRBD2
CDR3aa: CASYSLSGSVDTQYF
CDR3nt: TGTGCCAGCTACTCTTTGAGCGGGAGCGTAGATACGCAGTATTTT

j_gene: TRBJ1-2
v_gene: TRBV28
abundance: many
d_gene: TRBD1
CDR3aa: CASTRGTGGYGYTF
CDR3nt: TGTGCCAGCACCCGGGGGACAGGGGGCTATGGCTACACCTTC

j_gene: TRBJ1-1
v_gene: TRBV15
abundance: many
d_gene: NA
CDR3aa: CATSRDRGAQNTEAFF
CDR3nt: TGTGCCACCAGCAGAGATCGAGGGGCGCAGAACACTGAAGCTTTCTTT

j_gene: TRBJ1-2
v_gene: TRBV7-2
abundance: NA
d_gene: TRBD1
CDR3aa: CASSPGTGGYGYTF
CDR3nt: TGTGCCAGCAGCCCAGGGACAGGGGGCTATGGCTACACCTTC

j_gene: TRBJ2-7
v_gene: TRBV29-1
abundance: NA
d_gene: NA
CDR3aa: CSVLRDTYEQYF
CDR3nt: TGCAGCGTTTTGCGGGACACCTACGAGCAGTACTTC

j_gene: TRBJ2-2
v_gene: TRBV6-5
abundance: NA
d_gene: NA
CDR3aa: CASSYSSQFTGELFF
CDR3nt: TGTGCCAGCAGTTACTCGAGCCAGTTCACCGGGGAGCTGTTTTTT

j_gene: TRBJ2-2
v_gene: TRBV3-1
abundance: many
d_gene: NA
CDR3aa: CASSASGELFF
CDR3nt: TGTGCCAGCAGCGCTAGCGGGGAGCTGTTTTTT

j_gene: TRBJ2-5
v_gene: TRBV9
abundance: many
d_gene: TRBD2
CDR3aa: CASSVAFGGSQETQYF
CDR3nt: TGTGCCAGCAGCGTAGCTTTCGGCGGGAGCCAAGAGACCCAGTACTTC

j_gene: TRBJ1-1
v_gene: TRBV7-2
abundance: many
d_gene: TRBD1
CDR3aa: CASSSQGSLNTEAFF
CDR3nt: TGTGCCAGCAGCTCACAGGGGTCCTTGAACACTGAAGCTTTCTTT

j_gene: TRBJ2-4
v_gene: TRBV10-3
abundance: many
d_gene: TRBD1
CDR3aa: CAMTGTVINIQYF
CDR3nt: TGTGCCATGACCGGGACAGTCATAAACATTCAGTACTTC

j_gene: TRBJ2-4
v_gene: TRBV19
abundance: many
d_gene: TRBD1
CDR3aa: CASSIGQAENIQYF
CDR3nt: TGTGCCAGTAGTATCGGACAGGCAGAAAACATTCAGTACTTC

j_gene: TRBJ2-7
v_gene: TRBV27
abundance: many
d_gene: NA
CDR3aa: CASSFWRLSGEGYEQYF
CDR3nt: TGTGCCAGCAGTTTCTGGCGACTTTCTGGGGAAGGGTACGAGCAGTACTTC

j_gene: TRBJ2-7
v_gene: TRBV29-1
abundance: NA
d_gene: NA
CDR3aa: CSVLYSSYEQYF
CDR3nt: TGCAGCGTTCTGTATAGCTCCTACGAGCAGTACTTC

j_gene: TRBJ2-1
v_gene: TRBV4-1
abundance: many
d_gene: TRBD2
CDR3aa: CASSQPTSGRNNEQFF
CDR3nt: TGCGCCAGCAGCCAACCTACTAGCGGGAGGAACAATGAGCAGTTCTTC

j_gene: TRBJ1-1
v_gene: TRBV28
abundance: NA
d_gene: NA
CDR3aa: CASYPPDYNEAFF
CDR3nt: TGTGCCAGCTATCCCCCGGATTATAATGAAGCTTTCTTT

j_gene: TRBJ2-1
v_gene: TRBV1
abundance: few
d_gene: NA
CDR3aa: CTSSESPHEQFF
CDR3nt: TGCACCAGCAGCGAATCCCCCCATGAGCAGTTCTTC

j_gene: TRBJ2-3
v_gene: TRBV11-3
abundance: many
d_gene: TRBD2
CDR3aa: CASSLGAGGTDTQYF
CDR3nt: TGTGCCAGCAGCTTGGGAGCGGGGGGCACAGATACGCAGTATTTT

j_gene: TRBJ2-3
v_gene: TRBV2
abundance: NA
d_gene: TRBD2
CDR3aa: CASTKGLAGTDTQYF
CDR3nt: TGTGCCAGCACTAAAGGACTAGCGGGGACAGATACGCAGTATTTT

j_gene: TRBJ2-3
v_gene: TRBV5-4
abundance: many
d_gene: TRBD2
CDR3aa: CASSPYRTSPQDTQYF
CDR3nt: TGTGCCAGCAGCCCCTACCGGACTAGCCCACAGGATACGCAGTATTTT

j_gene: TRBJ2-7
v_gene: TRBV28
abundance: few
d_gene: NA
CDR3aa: CASSFPGGGRVYEQYF
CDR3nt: TGTGCCAGCAGTTTCCCGGGAGGGGGCCGCGTTTACGAGCAGTACTTC

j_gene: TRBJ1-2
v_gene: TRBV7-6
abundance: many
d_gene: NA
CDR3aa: CASSSPSGVGGYTF
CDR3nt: TGTGCCAGCAGCTCGCCTTCAGGGGTTGGCGGCTACACCTTC

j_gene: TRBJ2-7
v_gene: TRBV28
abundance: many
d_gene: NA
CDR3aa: CASKGTSGTYEQYF
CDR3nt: TGTGCCAGCAAAGGGACGTCGGGGACCTACGAGCAGTACTTC

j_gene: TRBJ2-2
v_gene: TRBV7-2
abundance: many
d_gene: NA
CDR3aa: CASSYGSYTGELFF
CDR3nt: TGTGCCAGCAGCTACGGGAGCTACACCGGGGAGCTGTTTTTT

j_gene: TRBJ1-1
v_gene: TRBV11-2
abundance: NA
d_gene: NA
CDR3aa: CASSLQGANTEAFF
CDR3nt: TGTGCCAGCAGCTTACAAGGGGCGAACACTGAAGCTTTCTTT

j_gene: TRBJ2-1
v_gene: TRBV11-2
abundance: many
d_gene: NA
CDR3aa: CASSSPRGVYNEQFF
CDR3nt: TGTGCCAGCAGCTCCCCCCGCGGGGTCTACAATGAGCAGTTCTTC

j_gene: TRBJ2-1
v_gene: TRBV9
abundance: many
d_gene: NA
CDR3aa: CASSSDAGREQFF
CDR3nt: TGTGCCAGCAGCTCAGATGCTGGTCGTGAGCAGTTCTTC

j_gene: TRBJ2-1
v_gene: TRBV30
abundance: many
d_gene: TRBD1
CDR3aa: CAWRGQVSYNEQFF
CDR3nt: TGTGCCTGGAGAGGACAGGTGTCCTACAATGAGCAGTTCTTC

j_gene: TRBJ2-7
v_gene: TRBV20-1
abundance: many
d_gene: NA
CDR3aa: CSASYPGGGHSYEQYF
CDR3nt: TGCAGTGCTAGCTATCCTGGCGGGGGCCACTCCTACGAGCAGTACTTC

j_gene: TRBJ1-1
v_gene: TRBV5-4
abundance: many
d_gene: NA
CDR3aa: CASRPEGSTEAFF
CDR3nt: TGTGCCAGCAGGCCTGAAGGGTCAACTGAAGCTTTCTTT

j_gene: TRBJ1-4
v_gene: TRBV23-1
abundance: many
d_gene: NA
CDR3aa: CASSPSRHPPCNEKLFF
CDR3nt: TGCGCCAGCAGTCCCTCCCGACATCCCCCATGTAATGAAAAACTGTTTTTT

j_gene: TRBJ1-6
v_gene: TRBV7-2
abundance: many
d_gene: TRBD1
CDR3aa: CASSLGQGYNSPLHF
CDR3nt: TGTGCCAGCAGCTTAGGACAGGGGTATAATTCACCCCTCCACTTT

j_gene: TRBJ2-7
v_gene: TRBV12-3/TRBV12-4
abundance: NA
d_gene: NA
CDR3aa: CASSLRGEQYF
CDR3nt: TGTGCCAGCAGCCTCCGGGGCGAGCAGTACTTC

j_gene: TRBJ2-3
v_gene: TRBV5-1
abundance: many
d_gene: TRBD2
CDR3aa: CASSLKASGRGDTQYF
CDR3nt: TGCGCCAGCAGCTTGAAGGCTAGCGGGAGGGGGGATACGCAGTATTTT

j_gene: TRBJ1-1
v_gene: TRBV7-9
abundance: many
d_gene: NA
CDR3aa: CASSPGPQMNTEAFF
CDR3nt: TGTGCCAGCAGCCCCGGACCGCAAATGAACACTGAAGCTTTCTTT

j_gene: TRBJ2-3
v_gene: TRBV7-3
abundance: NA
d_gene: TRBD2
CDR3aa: CASSQLAGAADTQYF
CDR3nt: TGTGCCAGCAGCCAGCTAGCGGGAGCCGCAGATACGCAGTATTTT

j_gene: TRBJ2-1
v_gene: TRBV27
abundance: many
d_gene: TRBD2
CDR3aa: CASTRGTSSYNEQFF
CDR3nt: TGTGCCAGTACCCGCGGGACTAGCTCCTACAATGAGCAGTTCTTC

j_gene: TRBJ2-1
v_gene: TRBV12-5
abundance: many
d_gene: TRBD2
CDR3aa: CASGLAGAVFF
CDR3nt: TGTGCTAGTGGATTAGCGGGAGCGGTGTTCTTC

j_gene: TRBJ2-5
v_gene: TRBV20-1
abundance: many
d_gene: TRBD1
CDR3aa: CSARDFEGTDTETQYF
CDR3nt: TGCAGTGCTAGAGATTTTGAGGGGACAGATACAGAGACCCAGTACTTC

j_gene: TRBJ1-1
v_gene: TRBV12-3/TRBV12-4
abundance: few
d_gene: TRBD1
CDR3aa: CASSLEGGRTEAFF
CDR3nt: TGTGCCAGCAGTCTCGAAGGGGGCCGGACTGAAGCTTTCTTT

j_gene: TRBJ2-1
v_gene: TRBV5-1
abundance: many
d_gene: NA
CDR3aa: CASSLVGGVAYNEQFF
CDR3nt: TGCGCCAGCAGCTTGGTTGGGGGAGTTGCCTACAATGAGCAGTTCTTC

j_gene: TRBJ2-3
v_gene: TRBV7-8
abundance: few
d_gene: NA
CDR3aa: CASTWVWREDPSTDTQYF
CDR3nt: TGTGCCAGCACCTGGGTCTGGCGCGAGGATCCTAGCACAGATACGCAGTATTTT

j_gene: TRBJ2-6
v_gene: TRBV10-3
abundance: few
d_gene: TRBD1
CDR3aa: CAIRASGGSGPNVLTF
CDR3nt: TGTGCCATCAGGGCCTCAGGGGGCTCTGGGCCCAACGTCCTGACTTTC

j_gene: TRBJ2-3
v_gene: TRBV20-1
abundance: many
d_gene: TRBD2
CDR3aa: CSASPRAGGTDTQYF
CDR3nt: TGCAGTGCTAGTCCCCGCGCGGGGGGCACAGATACGCAGTATTTT

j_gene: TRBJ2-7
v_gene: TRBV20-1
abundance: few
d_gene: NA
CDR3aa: CSAPHLGQGRSSYEQYF
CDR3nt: TGCAGTGCTCCGCACTTAGGGCAGGGGCGAAGCTCCTACGAGCAGTACTTC

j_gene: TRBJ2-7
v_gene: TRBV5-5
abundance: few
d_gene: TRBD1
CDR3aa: CASSLTGTYEQYF
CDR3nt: TGTGCCAGCAGCCTGACAGGGACCTACGAGCAGTACTTC

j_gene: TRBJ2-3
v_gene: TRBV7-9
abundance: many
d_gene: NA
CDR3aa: CAGGRRGTYTDTQYF
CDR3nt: TGTGCCGGGGGTCGTAGAGGGACCTACACAGATACGCAGTATTTT

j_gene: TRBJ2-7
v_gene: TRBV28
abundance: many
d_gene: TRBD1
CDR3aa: CASSFGTAIALSYEQYF
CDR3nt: TGTGCCAGCAGTTTCGGGACAGCGATTGCCCTTAGCTACGAGCAGTACTTC

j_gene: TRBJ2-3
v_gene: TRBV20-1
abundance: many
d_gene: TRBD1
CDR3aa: CSARDPDRGHREPFPDTQYF
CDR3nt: TGCAGTGCTAGAGATCCGGACAGGGGGCATCGGGAACCTTTTCCAGATACGCAGTATTTT

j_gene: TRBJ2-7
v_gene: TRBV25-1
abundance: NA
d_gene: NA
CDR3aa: CASSGTGSSEQYF
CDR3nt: TGTGCCAGCAGTGGAACAGGATCCTCTGAGCAGTACTTC

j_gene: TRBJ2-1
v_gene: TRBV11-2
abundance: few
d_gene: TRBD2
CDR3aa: CASSSTGTSGTRSYNEQFF
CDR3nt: TGTGCCAGCAGCTCCACCGGGACTAGCGGGACGAGATCCTACAATGAGCAGTTCTTC

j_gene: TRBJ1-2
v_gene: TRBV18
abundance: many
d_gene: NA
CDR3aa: CASSAKDRYYGYTF
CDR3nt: TGTGCCAGCTCAGCAAAGGACAGATACTATGGCTACACCTTC

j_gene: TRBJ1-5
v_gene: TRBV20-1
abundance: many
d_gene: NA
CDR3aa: CSASTAQRSDQPQHF
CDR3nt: TGCAGTGCATCGACAGCGCAAAGGTCTGATCAGCCCCAGCATTTT

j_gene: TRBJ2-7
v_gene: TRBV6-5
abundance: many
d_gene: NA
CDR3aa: CASSYSAFREQYF
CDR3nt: TGTGCCAGCAGTTACTCAGCGTTCCGCGAGCAGTACTTC

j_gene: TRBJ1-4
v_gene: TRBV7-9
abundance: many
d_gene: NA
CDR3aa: CASSLTYGDEKLFF
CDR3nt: TGTGCCAGCAGCCTCACTTATGGGGACGAAAAACTGTTTTTT

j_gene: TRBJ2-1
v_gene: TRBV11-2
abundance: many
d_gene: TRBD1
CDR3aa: CASSLGWTGKQFF
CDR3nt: TGTGCCAGCAGCTTAGGATGGACAGGGAAGCAGTTCTTC